The entry below gives a single T cell receptor beta chain sequence along with its context. The same CDR3 arises from other DNA sequences in this sample as well. This CDR3 region has 14 residues. Germline loops: CDR1 SGHRS, CDR2 YFSETQ. V was pared by 4 bases and J by 1 base, with 9 bases between. The data belong to a study of blood T cell repertoires in COVID-19. How the authors handled the data: By means of reference gene primer amplification, nucleated cell counts were estimated. TCRdb keeps only in-frame clones here, not all; method: immunoSEQ multiplex PCR. The V and J calls and clone size are taken from that table; D and trimming were inferred from the DNA. The sample holds about 83,000 clones, about 87% seen once.

The sequence was obtained from a man older than 75 with active or convalescent COVID-19. This sequence joins TRBV5-1 and TRBJ1-3, with D perhaps matching TRBD1 (5 bases). Source material: peripheral blood. The CDR3 is CASSTTASGNTIYF. As DNA, the CDR3 is TGCGCCAGCAGCACGACAGCTTCTGGAAACACCATATATTTT.